The clone carrying this T cell receptor (beta chain) was observed once. This record belongs to a study of memory CD4+ T cells and cytomegalovirus serostatus. Study background: Of the healthy Belgian adults, 9 were CMV seropositive and more than 20 seronegative.

The sort gate was single viable CD3+CD4+CD8-CD45RO+ cells for memory CD4+ T cells. The repertoire was sequenced with immunoSEQ multiplex PCR; TCRdb's copy has only in-frame clones and lacks some. Of some 39,000 clones in the sample, around 79% are singletons; the top ten hold 0.79%. Deletions cut 5 bases from V and 1 base from J, with 2 bases between. The CDR3 runs to 11 residues. Germline V CDR1 and CDR2: MNHNS, SASEGT. Sequencing input: memory CD4+ T cells from blood. This TCR derives from an adult in good health and CMV-seronegative. V usage is TRBV6-1 and J usage is TRBJ1-1; the D is unclear. The CDR3 DNA reads TGTGCCAGCAGTTCGAACACTGAAGCTTTCTTT. It translates to CASSSNTEAFF.